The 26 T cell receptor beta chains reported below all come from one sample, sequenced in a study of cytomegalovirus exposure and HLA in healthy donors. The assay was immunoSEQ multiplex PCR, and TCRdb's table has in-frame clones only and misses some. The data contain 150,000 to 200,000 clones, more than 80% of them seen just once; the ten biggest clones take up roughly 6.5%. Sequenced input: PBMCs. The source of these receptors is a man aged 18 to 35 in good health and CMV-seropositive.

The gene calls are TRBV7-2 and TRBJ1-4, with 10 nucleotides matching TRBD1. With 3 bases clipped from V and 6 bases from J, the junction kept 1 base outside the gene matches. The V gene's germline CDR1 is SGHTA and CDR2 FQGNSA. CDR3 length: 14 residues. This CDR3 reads CASSFGQGDEKLFF. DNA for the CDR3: TGTGCCAGCAGCTTCGGACAGGGGGATGAAAAACTGTTTTTT.

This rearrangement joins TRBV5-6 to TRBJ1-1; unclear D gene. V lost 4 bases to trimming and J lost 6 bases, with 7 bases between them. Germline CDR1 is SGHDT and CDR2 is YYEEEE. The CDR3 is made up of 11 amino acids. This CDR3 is CASSVTAEAFF. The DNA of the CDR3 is TGTGCCAGCAGCGTAACAGCTGAAGCTTTCTTT.

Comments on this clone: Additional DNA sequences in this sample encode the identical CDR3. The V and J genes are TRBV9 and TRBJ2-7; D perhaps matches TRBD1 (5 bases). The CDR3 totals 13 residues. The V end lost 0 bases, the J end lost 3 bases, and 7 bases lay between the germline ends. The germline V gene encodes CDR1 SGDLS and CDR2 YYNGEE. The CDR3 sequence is CASSVGGSYEQYF. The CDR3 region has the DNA TGTGCCAGCAGCGTAGGGGGCAGCTACGAGCAGTACTTC.

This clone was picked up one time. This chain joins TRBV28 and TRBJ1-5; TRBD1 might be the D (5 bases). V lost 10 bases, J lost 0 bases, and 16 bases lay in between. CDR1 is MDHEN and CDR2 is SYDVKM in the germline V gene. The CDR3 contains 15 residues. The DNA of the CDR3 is TGTGCCATCCTAACAGGACCTTATAGCAATCAGCCCCAGCATTTT. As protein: CAILTGPYSNQPQHF.

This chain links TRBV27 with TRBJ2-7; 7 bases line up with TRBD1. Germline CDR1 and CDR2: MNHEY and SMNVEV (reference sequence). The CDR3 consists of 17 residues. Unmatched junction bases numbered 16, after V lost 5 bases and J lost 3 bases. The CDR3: CASSLNGTVSTDYEQYF. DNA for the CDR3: TGTGCCAGCAGTCTAAATGGGACAGTCAGTACGGACTACGAGCAGTACTTC.

The DNA for the CDR3 is TGTGCCAGCAGTGACGGACAGGCCGGTGGCTACACCTTC. As protein: CASSDGQAGGYTF. The chain has TRBV6-4 and TRBJ1-2; 7 nucleotides line up with TRBD1. This CDR3 region has 13 residues. Germline assignment: CDR1 MRHNA and CDR2 SNTAGT. V shed 2 bases and J 7 bases; nucleotides not matched to a gene: 4.

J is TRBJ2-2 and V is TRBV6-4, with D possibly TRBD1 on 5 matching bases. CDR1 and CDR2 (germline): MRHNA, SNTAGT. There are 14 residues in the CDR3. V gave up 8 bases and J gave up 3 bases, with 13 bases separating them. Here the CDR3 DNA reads TGTGCCAGCGGCACAGGCGATGACACCGGGGAGCTGTTTTTT. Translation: CASGTGDDTGELFF.

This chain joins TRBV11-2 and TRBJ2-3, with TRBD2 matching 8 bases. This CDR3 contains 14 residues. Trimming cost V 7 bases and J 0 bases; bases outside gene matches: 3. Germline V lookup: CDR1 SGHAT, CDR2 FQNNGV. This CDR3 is CASMPSGSTDTQYF. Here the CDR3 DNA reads TGTGCCAGCATGCCTAGCGGGAGCACAGATACGCAGTATTTT.

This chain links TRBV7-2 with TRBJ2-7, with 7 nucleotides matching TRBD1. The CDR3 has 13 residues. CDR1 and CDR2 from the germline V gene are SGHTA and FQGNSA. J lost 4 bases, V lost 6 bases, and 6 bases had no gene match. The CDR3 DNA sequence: TGTGCCAGCAGATGGACAGGTACTTACGAGCAGTACTTC. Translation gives CASRWTGTYEQYF.

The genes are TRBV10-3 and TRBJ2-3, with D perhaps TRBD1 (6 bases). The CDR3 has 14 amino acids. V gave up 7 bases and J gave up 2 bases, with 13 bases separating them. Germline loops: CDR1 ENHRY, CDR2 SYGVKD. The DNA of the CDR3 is TGTGCCATCACCTCAGGACAGCACACAGATACGCAGTATTTT. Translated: CAITSGQHTDTQYF.

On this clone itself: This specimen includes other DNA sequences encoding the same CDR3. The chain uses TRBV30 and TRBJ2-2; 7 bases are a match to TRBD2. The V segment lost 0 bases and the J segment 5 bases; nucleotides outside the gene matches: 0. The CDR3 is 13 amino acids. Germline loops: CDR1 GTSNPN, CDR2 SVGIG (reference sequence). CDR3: CAWSVGGTGELFF. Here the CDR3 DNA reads TGTGCCTGGAGTGTGGGGGGGACCGGGGAGCTGTTTTTT.

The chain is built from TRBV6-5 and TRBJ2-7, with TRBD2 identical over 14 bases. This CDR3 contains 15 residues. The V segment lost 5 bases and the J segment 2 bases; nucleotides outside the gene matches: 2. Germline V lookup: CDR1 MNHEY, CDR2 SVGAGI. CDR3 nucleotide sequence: TGTGCCAGCAGTACGGGACTAGCGGGAGCCTACGAGCAGTACTTC. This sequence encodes CASSTGLAGAYEQYF.

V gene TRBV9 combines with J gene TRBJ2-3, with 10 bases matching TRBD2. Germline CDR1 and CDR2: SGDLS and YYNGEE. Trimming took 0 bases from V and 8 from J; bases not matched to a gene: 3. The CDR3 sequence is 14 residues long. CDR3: CASSVALAGATQYF. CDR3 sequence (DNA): TGTGCCAGCAGCGTAGCCCTAGCGGGAGCTACGCAGTATTTT.

The CDR3 loop is CAISEGAGSGNTIYF. Written as DNA, the CDR3 is TGTGCCATCAGTGAGGGGGCCGGCTCTGGAAACACCATATATTTT. The chain uses TRBV10-3 and TRBJ1-3; perhaps TRBD1 as D (5 bases). V lost 2 bases and J 0 bases, leaving 8 bases between the germline ends. In germline, CDR1 is ENHRY, CDR2 SYGVKD. The CDR3 length is 15 residues.

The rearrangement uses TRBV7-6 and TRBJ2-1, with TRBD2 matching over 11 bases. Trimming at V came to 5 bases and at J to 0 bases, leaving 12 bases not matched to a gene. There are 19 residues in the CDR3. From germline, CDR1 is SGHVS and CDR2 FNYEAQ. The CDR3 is CASSPRRGTSGSSYNEQFF. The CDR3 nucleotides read TGTGCCAGCAGCCCACGCCGAGGAACTAGCGGGAGCTCCTACAATGAGCAGTTCTTC.

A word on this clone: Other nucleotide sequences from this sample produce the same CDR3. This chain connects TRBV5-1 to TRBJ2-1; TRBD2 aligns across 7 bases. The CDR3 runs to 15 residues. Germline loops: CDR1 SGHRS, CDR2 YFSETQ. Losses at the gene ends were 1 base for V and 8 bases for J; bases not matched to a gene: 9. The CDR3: CASSLRGGRRDEQFF. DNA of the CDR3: TGCGCCAGCAGCTTGAGGGGCGGGAGACGGGATGAGCAGTTCTTC.

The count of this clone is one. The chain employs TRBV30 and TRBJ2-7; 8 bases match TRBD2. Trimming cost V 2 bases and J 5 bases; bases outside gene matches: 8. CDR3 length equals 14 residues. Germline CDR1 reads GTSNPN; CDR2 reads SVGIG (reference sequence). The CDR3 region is CAWSRPGGGHEQYF. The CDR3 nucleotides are TGTGCCTGGAGTAGGCCGGGAGGGGGACACGAGCAGTACTTC. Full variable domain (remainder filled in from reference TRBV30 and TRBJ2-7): SQTIHQWPATLVQPVGSPLSLECTVEGTSNPNLYWYRQAAGRGLQLLFYSVGIGQISSEVPQNLSASRPQDRQFILSSKKLLLSDSGFYLCAWSRPGGGHEQYFGPGTRLTVT.

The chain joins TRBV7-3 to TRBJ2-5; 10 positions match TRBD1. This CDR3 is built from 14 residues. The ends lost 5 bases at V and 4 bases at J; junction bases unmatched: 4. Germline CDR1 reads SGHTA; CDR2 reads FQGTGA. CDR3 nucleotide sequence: TGTGCCAGCAGCACCCGGGACAGGGGAGAGACCCAGTACTTC. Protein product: CASSTRDRGETQYF. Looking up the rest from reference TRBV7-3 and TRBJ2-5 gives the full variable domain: GAGVSQTPSNKVTEKGKYVELRCDPISGHTALYWYRQSLGQGPEFLIYFQGTGAADDSGLPNDRFFAVRPEGSVSTLKIQRTERGDSAVYLCASSTRDRGETQYFGPGTRLLVL.

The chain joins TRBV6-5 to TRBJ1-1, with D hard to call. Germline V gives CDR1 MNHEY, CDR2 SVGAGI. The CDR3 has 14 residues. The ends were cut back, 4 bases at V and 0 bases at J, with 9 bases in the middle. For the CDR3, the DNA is TGTGCCAGCAGTTCCCCGAGCTTGAACACTGAAGCTTTCTTT. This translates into CASSSPSLNTEAFF.

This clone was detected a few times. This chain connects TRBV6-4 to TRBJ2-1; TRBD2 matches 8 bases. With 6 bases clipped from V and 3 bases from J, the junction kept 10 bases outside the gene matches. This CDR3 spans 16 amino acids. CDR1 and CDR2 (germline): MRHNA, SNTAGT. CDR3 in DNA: TGTGCCAGCAGCGATCTAGCGGGCGCGCGCTACAATGAGCAGTTCTTC. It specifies CASSDLAGARYNEQFF.

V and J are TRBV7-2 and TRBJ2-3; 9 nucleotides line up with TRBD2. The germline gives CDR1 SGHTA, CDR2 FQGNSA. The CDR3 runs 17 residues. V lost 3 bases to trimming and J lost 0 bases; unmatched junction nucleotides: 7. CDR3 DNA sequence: TGTGCCAGCAGCTTCGATCTAGCGGGAACTAGCACAGATACGCAGTATTTT. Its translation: CASSFDLAGTSTDTQYF.

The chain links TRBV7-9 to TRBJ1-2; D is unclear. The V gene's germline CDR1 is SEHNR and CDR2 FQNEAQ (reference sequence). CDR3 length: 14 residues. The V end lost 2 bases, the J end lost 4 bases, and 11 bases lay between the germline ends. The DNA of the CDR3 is TGTGCCAGCAGCTTAACTACGGCAGTCTATGGCTACACCTTC. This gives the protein CASSLTTAVYGYTF.

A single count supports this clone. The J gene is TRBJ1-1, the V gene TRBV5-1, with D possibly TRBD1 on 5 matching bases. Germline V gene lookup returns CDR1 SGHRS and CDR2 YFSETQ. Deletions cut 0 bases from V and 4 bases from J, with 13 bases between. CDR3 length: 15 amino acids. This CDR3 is CASSLEGQGGTEAFF. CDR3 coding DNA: TGCGCCAGCAGCTTGGAGGGTCAGGGTGGCACTGAAGCTTTCTTT.

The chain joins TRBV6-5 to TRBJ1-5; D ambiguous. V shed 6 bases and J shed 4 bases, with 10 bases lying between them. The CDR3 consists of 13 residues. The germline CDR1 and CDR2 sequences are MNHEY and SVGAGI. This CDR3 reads CASRPETNQPQHF. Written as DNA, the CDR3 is TGTGCCAGCAGACCCGAAACTAATCAGCCCCAGCATTTT.

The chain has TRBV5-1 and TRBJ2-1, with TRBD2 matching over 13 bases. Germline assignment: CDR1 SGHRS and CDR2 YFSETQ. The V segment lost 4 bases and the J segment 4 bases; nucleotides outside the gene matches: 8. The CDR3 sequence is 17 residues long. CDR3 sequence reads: CASSGNGTSGKYNEQFF. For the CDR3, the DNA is TGCGCCAGCAGCGGAAACGGGACTAGCGGGAAATACAATGAGCAGTTCTTC.

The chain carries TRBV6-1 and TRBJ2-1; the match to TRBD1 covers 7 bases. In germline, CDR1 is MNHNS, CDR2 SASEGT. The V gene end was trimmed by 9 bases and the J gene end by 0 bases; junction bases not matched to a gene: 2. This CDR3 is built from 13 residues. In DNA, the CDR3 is TGTGCCAGTGGGACAGTCTCCTACAATGAGCAGTTCTTC. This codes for CASGTVSYNEQFF.